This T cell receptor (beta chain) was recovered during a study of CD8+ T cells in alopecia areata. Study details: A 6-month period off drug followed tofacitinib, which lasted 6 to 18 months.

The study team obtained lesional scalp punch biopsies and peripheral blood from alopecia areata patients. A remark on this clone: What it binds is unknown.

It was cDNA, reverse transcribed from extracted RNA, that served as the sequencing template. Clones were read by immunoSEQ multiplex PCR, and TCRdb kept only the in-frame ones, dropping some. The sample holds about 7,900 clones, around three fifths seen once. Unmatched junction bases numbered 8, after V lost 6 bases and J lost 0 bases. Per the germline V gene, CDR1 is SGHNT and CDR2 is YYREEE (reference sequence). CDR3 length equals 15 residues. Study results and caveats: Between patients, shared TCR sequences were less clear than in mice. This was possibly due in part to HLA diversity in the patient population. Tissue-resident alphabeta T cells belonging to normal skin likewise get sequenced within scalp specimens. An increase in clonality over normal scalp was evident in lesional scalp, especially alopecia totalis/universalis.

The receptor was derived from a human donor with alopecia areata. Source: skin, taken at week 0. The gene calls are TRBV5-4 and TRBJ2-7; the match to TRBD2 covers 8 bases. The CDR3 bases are TGTGCCAGCACCGGAGGGCGGGAGGACTCCTACGAGCAGTACTTC. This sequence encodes CASTGGREDSYEQYF.